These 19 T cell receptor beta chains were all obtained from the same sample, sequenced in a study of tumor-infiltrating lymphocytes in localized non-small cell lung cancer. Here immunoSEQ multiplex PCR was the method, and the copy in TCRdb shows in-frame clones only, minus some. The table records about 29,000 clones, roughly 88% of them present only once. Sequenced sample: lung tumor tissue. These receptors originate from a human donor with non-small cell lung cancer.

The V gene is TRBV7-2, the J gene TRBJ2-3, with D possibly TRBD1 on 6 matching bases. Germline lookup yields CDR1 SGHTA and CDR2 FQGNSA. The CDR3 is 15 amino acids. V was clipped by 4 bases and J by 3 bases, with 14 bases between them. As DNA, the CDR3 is TGTGCCAGCAGCTACGCCGGGACACTTACAGATACGCAGTATTTT. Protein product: CASSYAGTLTDTQYF.

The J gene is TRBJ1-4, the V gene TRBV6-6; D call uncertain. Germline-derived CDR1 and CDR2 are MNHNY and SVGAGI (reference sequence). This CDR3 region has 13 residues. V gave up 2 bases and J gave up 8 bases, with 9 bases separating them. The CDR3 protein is CASSYPGVEKLFF. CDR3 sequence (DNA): TGTGCCAGCAGTTACCCAGGAGTCGAAAAACTGTTTTTT.

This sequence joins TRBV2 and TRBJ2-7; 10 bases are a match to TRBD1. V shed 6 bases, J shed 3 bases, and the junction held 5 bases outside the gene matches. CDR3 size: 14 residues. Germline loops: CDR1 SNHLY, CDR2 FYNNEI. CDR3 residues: CASRETGGGYEQYF. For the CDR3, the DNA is TGTGCCAGCAGGGAGACAGGGGGCGGCTACGAGCAGTACTTC.

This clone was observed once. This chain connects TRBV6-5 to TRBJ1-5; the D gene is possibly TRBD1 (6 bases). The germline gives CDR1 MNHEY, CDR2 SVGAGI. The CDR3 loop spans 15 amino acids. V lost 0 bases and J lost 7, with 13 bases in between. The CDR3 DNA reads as TGTGCCAGCAGTTACTCGAACGGGGGCGAACAGCCCCAGCATTTT. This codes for CASSYSNGGEQPQHF.

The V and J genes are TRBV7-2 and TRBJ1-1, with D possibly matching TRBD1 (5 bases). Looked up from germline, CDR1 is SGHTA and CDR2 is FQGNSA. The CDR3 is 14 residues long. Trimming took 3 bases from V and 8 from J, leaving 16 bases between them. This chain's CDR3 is CASSLEYRRVEAFF. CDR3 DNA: TGTGCCAGCAGCTTGGAATACAGGAGGGTCGAAGCTTTCTTT.

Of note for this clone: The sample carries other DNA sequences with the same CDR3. As DNA, the CDR3 is TGCGCCAGCAGCTTGGGGGGGGCCTATGGCTACACCTTC. Protein sequence: CASSLGGAYGYTF. V and J are TRBV5-1 and TRBJ1-2, with D perhaps TRBD1 (6 bases). Trimming removed 0 bases at V and 4 bases at J, with 7 bases between. This CDR3 is 13 amino acids long. CDR1 SGHRS and CDR2 YFSETQ come from the germline V gene. Based on the CDR3 plus reference TRBV5-1 and TRBJ1-2, the full variable domain is KAGVTQTPRYLIKTRGQQVTLSCSPISGHRSVSWYQQTPGQGLQFLFEYFSETQRNKGNFPGRFSGRQFSNSRSEMNVSTLELGDSALYLCASSLGGAYGYTFGSGTRLTVV.

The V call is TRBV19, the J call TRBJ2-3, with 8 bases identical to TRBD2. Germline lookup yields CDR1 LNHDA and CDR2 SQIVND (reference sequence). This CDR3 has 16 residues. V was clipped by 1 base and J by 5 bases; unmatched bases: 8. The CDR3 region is CASSIAPGGPQDTQYF. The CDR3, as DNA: TGTGCCAGTAGTATAGCCCCGGGGGGGCCGCAAGATACGCAGTATTTT.

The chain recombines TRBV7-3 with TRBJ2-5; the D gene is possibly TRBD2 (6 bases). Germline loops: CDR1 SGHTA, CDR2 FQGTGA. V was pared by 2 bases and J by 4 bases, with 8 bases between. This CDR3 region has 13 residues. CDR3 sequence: CASSLGGRETQYF. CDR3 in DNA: TGTGCCAGCAGCTTAGGAGGGCGAGAGACCCAGTACTTC.

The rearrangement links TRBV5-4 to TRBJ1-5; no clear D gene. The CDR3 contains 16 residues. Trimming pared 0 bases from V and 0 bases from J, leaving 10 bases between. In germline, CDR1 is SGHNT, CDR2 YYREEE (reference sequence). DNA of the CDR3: TGTGCCAGCAGCTTGGGCGGCAGTTTTAGCAATCAGCCCCAGCATTTT. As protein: CASSLGGSFSNQPQHF.

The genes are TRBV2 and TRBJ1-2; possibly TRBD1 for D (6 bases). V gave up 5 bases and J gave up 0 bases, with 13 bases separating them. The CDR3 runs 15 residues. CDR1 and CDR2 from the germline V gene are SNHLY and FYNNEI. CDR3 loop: CASSMNREANYGYTF. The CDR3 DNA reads TGTGCCAGCAGTATGAACAGGGAAGCTAACTATGGCTACACCTTC. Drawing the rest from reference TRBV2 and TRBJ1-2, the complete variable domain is EPEVTQTPSHQVTQMGQEVILRCVPISNHLYFYWYRQILGQKVEFLVSFYNNEISEKSEIFDDQFSVERPDGSNFTLKIRSTKLEDSAMYFCASSMNREANYGYTFGSGTRLTVV.

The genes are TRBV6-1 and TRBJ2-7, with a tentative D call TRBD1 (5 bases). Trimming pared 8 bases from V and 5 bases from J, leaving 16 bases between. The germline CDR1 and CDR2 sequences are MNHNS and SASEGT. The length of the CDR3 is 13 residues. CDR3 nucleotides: TGTGCCAGCCATTCAGGGATTGGGAACGAGCAGTACTTC. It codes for CASHSGIGNEQYF.

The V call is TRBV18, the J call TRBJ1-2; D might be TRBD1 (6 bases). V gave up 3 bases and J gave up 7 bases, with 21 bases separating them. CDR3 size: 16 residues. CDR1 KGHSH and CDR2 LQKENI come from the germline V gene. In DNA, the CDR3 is TGTGCCAGCTCACCCCCGAGCAGGGGCAATAAGGGTGGCTACACCTTC. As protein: CASSPPSRGNKGGYTF.

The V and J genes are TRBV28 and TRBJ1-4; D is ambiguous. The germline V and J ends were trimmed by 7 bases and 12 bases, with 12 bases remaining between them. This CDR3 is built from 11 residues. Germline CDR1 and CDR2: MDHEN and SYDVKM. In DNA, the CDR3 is TGTGCCAGCAATCGGGTCGCGGAACTGTTTTTT. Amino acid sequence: CASNRVAELFF.

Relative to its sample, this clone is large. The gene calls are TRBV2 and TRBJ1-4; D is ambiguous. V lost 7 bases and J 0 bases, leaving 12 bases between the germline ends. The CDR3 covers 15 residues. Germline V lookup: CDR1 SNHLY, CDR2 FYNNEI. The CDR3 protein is CASTRILATNEKLFF. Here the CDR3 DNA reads TGTGCCAGCACCAGAATACTGGCAACTAATGAAAAACTGTTTTTT.

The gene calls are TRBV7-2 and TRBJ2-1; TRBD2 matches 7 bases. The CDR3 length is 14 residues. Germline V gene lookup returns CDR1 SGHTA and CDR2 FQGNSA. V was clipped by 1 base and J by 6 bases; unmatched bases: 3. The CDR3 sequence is CASSLVGGVNEQFF. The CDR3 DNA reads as TGTGCCAGCAGCTTAGTGGGAGGGGTCAATGAGCAGTTCTTC. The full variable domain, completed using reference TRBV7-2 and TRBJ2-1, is GAGVSQSPSNKVTEKGKDVELRCDPISGHTALYWYRQSLGQGLEFLIYFQGNSAPDKSGLPSDRFSAERTGGSVSTLTIQRTQQEDSAVYLCASSLVGGVNEQFFGPGTRLTVL.

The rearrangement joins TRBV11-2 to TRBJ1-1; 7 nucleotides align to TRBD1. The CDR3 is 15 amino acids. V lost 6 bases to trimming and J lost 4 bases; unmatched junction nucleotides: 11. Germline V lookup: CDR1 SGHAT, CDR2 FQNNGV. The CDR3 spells CASRSDRANGTEAFF. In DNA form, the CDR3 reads TGTGCCAGCAGGAGTGACAGGGCGAACGGCACTGAAGCTTTCTTT.

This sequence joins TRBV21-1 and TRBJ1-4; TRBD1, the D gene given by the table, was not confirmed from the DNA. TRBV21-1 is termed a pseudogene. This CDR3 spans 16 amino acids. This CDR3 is CASSPTGKGVSEKLFF. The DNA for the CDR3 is TGTGCCAGCAGCCCCACAGGGAAGGGGGTAAGTGAAAAACTGTTTTTT.

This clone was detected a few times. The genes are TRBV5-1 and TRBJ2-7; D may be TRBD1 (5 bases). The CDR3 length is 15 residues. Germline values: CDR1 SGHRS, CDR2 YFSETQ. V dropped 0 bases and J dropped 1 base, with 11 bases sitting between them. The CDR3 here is CASSLANQGSYEQYF. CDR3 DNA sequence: TGCGCCAGCAGCTTGGCAAACCAGGGTTCCTACGAGCAGTACTTC.

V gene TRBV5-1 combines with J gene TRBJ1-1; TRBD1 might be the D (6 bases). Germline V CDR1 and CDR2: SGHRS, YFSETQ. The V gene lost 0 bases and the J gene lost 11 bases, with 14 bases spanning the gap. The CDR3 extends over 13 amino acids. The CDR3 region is CASSLGEGGLAFF. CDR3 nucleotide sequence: TGCGCCAGCAGCTTGGGAGAGGGGGGGCTGGCTTTCTTT.